The text below deals with one T cell receptor beta chain. Its antigen is currently unknown. With each sample, at least 5.5 micrograms of total RNA were extracted. A J-beta primer mix and a sample-barcoded 5' primer were used in a second PCR of roughly 7 to 12 cycles. Every cDNA molecule carried a tag from a template-switch adaptor bearing 12 random nucleotides. TCRdb reanalysed the 5' RACE reads using MiXCR and keeps one entry per CDR3 protein. This repertoire shows around 1.5 million distinct CDR3 sequences, 42% found once; its top ten account for approximately 7.9%. The CDR3 has 16 residues. V shed 1 base, J shed 0 bases, and the junction held 4 bases outside the gene matches. Germline CDR1 reads MNHEY; CDR2 reads SMNVEV (reference sequence). The data stem from a study of blood T cells in healthy people across ages. General study findings and limits: From one million sequenced T cells, diversity estimates were lower bounds. In long-lived donors, naive CD4+ cell counts and diversity exceeded those of aged donors.

This sequence joins TRBV27 and TRBJ2-3; 7 nucleotides line up with TRBD2. This clonotype was sampled from a woman aged 18-30 years in good health. Sequencing was performed on blood. The CDR3 here is CASSLYPGGSTDTQYF. The CDR3 region has the DNA TGTGCCAGCAGTTTATATCCGGGGGGAAGCACAGATACGCAGTATTTT.